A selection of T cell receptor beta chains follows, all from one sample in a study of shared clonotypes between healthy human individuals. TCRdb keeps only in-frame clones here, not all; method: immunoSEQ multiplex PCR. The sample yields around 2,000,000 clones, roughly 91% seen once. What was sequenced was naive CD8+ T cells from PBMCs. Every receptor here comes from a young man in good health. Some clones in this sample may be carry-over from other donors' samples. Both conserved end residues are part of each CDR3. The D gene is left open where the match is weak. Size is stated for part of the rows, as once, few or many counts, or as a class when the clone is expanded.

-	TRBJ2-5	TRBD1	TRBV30	TGTGCCTGGAGTTCGGGACAGGGGTCCTGGGAGACCCAGTACTTC	CAWSSGQGSWETQYF
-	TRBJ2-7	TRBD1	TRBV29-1	TGCAGCGCTGTGGGACAGGGGGGCGAGCAGTACTTC	CSAVGQGGEQYF
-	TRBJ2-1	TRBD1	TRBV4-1	TGCGCCAGCAGCCAACGAGGACAGGGGTCTACCAATGAGCAGTTCTTC	CASSQRGQGSTNEQFF
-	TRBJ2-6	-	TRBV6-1	TGTGCCAGCAGTGAAGCGGGTCGGGTCTCTGGGGCCAACGTCCTGACTTTC	CASSEAGRVSGANVLTF
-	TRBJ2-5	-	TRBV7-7	TGTGCCAGCAGCTCCCAGATGCAAGAGACCCAGTACTTC	CASSSQMQETQYF
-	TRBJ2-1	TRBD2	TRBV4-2	TGTGCCAGCAGCCAAGATGGACTAGCGGTGCTCTCCTACAATGAGCAGTTCTTC	CASSQDGLAVLSYNEQFF
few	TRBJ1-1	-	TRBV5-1	TGCGCCAGCAGCATCGGGAACACTGAAGCTTTCTTT	CASSIGNTEAFF
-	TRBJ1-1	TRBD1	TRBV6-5	TGTGCCAGCAGTCGACAGGGCGGGTTCCCTGAAGCTTTCTTT	CASSRQGGFPEAFF
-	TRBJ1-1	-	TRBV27	TGTGCCAGCAGTTTATCGGCAGGTTTGAGCACTGAAGCTTTCTTT	CASSLSAGLSTEAFF
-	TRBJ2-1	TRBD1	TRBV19	TGTGCCAGTAGCTTAAGGGGGCAAGCCTACAATGAGCAGTTCTTC	CASSLRGQAYNEQFF
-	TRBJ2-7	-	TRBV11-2	TGTGCCAGCAGCTTAGGGCGAGGGGCCTACGAGCAGTACTTC	CASSLGRGAYEQYF
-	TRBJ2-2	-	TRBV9	TGTGCCAGCAGCACCTACACCGGGACCATGAACACCGGGGAGCTGTTTTTT	CASSTYTGTMNTGELFF
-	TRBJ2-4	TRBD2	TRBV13	TGTGCCAGCAACTCAAACTCCGGCCTAGCGGGAGCCAAAAACATTCAGTACTTC	CASNSNSGLAGAKNIQYF
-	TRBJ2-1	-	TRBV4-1	TGCGCCAGCAGCCTAAGATATACAGTCGCCAATGAGCAGTTCTTC	CASSLRYTVANEQFF
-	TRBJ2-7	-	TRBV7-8	TGTGCCAGCAGCTTAGTCCTCTTACCCGCAGCGGGTCGATCCTACGAGCAGTACTTC	CASSLVLLPAAGRSYEQYF
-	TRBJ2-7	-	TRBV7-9	TGTGCCAGCAGCCTAGAACCGGGCTCCTACGAGCAGTACTTC	CASSLEPGSYEQYF
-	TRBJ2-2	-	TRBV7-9	TGTGCCAGCATCCCTGATCGTAGGGAGCGGGTCACCGGGGAGCTGTTTTTT	CASIPDRRERVTGELFF
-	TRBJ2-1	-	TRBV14	TGTGCCAGCAGCCATGGTGGCAATGAGCAGTTCTTC	CASSHGGNEQFF
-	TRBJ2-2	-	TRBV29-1	TGCAGCGTTGAAGTTCCGCAGGCGGAGGCCGGGGAGCTGTTTTTT	CSVEVPQAEAGELFF
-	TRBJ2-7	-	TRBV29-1	TGCAGCGTTGCTGGAGGGACCTACGAGCAGTACTTC	CSVAGGTYEQYF
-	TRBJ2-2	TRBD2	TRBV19	TGTGCCAGTAGTATAATCGTGGGGTATAGCGGGATCAGATGGACCGGGGAGCTGTTTTTT	CASSIIVGYSGIRWTGELFF
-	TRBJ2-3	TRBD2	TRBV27	TGTGCCAGCAGTCAGGGACTAACTCCAGATACGCAGTATTTT	CASSQGLTPDTQYF
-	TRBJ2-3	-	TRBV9	TGTGCCAGCAGCGTAGGTCGTACTCGCACAGATACGCAGTATTTT	CASSVGRTRTDTQYF